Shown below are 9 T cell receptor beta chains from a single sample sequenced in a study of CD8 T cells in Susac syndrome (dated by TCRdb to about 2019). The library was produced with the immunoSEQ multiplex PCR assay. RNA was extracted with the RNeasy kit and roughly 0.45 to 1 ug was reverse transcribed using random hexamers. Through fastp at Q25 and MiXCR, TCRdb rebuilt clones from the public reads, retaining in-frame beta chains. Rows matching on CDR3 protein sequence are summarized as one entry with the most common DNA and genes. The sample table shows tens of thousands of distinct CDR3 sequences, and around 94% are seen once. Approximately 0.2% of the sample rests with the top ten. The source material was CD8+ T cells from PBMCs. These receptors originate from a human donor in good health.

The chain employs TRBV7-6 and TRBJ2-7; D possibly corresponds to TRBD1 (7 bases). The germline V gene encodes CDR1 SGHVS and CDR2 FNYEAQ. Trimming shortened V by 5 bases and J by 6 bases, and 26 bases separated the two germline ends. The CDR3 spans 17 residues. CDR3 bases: TGTGCCAGCAGCACGGTGCCGGGACAGACGGGAGTCGTCGAGCAGTACTTC. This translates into CASSTVPGQTGVVEQYF.

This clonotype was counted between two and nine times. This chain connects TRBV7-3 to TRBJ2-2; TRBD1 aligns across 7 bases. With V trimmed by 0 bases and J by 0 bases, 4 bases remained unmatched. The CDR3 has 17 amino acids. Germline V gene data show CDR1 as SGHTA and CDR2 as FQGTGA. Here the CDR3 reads CASSLTGTGANTGELFF. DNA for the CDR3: TGTGCCAGCAGCTTAACGGGAACAGGGGCGAACACCGGGGAGCTGTTTTTT.

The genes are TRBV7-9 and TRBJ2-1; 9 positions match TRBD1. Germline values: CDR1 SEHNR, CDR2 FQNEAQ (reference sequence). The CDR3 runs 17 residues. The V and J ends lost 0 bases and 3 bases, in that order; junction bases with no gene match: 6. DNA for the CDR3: TGTGCCAGCAGCTTAGCTTCTGGGGACAGGGACTACAATGAGCAGTTCTTC. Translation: CASSLASGDRDYNEQFF.

CDR3 in DNA: TGTGCCAGCAAGCCGACACAGGGGATTCAAGAGACCCAGTACTTC. Residues: CASKPTQGIQETQYF. The V call is TRBV6-5, the J call TRBJ2-5; 7 positions match TRBD1. The CDR3 sequence is 15 residues long. V was pared by 7 bases and J by 2 bases, with 10 bases of the junction left unmatched. Germline V gene sequence: CDR1 MNHEY, CDR2 SVGAGI.

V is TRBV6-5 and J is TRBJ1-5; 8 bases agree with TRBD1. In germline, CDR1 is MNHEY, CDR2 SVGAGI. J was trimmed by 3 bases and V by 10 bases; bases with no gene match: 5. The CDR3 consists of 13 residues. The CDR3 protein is CATQQGDNQPQHF. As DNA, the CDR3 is TGTGCCACTCAACAGGGGGACAATCAGCCCCAGCATTTT.

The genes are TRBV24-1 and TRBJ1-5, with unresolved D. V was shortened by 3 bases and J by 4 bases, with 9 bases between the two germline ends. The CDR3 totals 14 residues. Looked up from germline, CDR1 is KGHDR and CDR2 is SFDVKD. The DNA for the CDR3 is TGTGCCACCAGTGATCGTGGCGCTAATCAGCCCCAGCATTTT. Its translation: CATSDRGANQPQHF.

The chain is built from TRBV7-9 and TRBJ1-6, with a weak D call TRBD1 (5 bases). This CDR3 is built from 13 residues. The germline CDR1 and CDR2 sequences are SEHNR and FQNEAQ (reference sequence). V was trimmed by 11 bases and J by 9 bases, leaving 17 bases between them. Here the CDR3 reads CALSDPGSSPLHF. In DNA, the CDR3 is TGTGCCTTATCCGACCCAGGGTCTTCACCCCTCCACTTT.

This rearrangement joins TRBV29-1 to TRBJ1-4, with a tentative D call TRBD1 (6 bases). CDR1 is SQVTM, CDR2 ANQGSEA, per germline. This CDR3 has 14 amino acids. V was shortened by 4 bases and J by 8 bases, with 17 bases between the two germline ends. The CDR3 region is CSVAGRSQGEKLFF. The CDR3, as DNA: TGCAGCGTTGCGGGCCGGAGCCAGGGGGAAAAACTGTTTTTT.

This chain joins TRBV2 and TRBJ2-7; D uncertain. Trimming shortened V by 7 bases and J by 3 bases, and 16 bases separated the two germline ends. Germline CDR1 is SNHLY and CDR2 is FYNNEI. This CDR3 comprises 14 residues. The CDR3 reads CASTDRPSGYEQYF. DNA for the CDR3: TGTGCCAGCACCGACCGGCCTTCGGGCTACGAGCAGTACTTC.